This T cell receptor beta chain is drawn from a study of graft-versus-host responses after intestinal transplantation. Study overall: Each recipient received anti-thymocyte globulin induction, then tacrolimus and steroids for approximately 3 years.

This clone has a single count. The antigen is unknown. Some clones are missing from TCRdb's copy, which holds only in-frame ones; the method was immunoSEQ multiplex PCR. The repertoire has about 85,000 clones, roughly 80% of them found once; the top ten carry around 0.86%. The CDR3 has 12 residues. The V and J ends lost 0 bases and 11 bases respectively, with 9 bases between them. Germline lookup yields CDR1 SGHRS and CDR2 YFSETQ. The sequence derives from a human donor who received an intestinal transplant. This specimen consisted of unstimulated CD4+ T cells sorted from spleen or lymph node cells, obtained before intestinal transplant. This sequence joins TRBV5-1 and TRBJ2-1, with D maybe TRBD2 (6 bases). The CDR3 sequence is CASSLDLAQQFF. The CDR3 coding sequence is TGCGCCAGCAGCTTGGACCTAGCGCAGCAGTTCTTC.